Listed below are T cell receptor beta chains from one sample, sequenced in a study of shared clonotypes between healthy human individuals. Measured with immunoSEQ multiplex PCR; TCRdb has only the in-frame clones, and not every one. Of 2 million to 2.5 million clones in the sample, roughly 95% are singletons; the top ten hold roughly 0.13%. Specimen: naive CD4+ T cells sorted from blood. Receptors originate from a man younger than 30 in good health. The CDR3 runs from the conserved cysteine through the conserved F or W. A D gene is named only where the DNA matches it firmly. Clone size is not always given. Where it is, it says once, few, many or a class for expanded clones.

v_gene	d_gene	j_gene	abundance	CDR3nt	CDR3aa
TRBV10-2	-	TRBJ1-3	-	TGCGCCAGCAGTGAACCAGGGGCGAGAGGAAACACCATATATTTT	CASSEPGARGNTIYF
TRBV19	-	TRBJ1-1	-	TGTGCCAGTAGTATTATTACGGGGAACACTGAAGCTTTCTTT	CASSIITGNTEAFF
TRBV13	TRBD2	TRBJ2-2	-	TGTGCCAGCAGCTTAAAACTAGCGGGAGTGAACACCGGGGAGCTGTTTTTT	CASSLKLAGVNTGELFF
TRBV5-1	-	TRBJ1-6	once	TGCGCCAGCAGCTGGGACAACAATTCACCCCTCCACTTT	CASSWDNNSPLHF
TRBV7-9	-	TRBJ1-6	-	TGTGCCACCGGGACTCTCTTCCTTGGGGATAATTCACCCCTCCACTTT	CATGTLFLGDNSPLHF
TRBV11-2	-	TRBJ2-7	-	TGTGCCGGCAGCTTAGATTCCTACACCTACGAGCAGTACTTC	CAGSLDSYTYEQYF
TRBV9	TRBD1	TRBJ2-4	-	TGTGCCAGCAGCGCCGCCCCGGGACAGGCTTCTCCTCTAGCCAAAAACATTCAGTACTTC	CASSAAPGQASPLAKNIQYF
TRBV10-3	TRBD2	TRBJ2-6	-	TGTGCCATCAGTGAAAGCGGGGGCCGCTCTGGGGCCAACGTCCTGACTTTC	CAISESGGRSGANVLTF
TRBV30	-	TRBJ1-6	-	TGTGCCTGGAGTGTACAAGGAGGGTCACCCCTCCACTTT	CAWSVQGGSPLHF
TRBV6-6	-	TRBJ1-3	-	TGTGCCAGCAGTCCCCGAAACTCTTTCTCTGGAAACACCATATATTTT	CASSPRNSFSGNTIYF
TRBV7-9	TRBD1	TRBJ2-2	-	TGTGCCAGCAGCTTAGACAGGGGGACCGGGGAGCTGTTTTTT	CASSLDRGTGELFF
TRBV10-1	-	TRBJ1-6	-	TGCGCCAGCCTGGTAGGGGGATCACCCCTCCACTTT	CASLVGGSPLHF
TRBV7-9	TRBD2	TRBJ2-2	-	TGTGCCAGCAGCTGGTTGACTAGCGGAAGCGTGGAGCTGTTTTTT	CASSWLTSGSVELFF
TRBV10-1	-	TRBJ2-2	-	TGCGCCAGCGGGGTGCAGAACACCGGGGAGCTGTTTTTT	CASGVQNTGELFF
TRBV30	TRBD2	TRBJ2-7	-	TGTGCCTGGAGTCGGCTAGCGGGAGGTGAGCAGTACTTC	CAWSRLAGGEQYF
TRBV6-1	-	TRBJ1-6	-	TGTGCCAGCAGCGAAGGGCAGGGTAATTCACCCCTCCACTTT	CASSEGQGNSPLHF
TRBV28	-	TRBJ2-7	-	TGTGCCAGCAGGCCTGGGGACACCTCCTACGAGCAGTACTTC	CASRPGDTSYEQYF
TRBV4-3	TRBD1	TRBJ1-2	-	TGCGCCAGCAGCCAGGCTTCCACAGGGGGCTATGGCTACACCTTC	CASSQASTGGYGYTF
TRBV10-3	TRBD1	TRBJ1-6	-	TGTGCCATCAGAGGGGGACAGAATAATTCACCCCTCCACTTT	CAIRGGQNNSPLHF
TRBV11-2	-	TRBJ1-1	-	TGTGCCAGCAGACACCCAGGGTACACTGAAGCTTTCTTT	CASRHPGYTEAFF
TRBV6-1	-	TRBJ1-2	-	TGTGCCAGCAGTGAATCGTCCCTAACTTCCTATGGCTACACCTTC	CASSESSLTSYGYTF
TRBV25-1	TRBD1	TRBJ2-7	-	TGTGCCAGCAGTAAACACGGGACAGGGAGCGGGAACGAGCAGTACTTC	CASSKHGTGSGNEQYF
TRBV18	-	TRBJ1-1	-	TGTGCCAGCTCACCAACGCAGAACACTGAAGCTTTCTTT	CASSPTQNTEAFF